The entry below describes one T cell receptor beta chain. Its antigen remains undetermined. Qualities for individual bases were not recorded, and no much larger clone is one base off. The cohort consisted of 670 or so healthy bone marrow donors. All cohort members were sampled while nominally healthy, although unrecorded immune exposures were likely present. The donor was CMV seronegative and belonged to the group of 352 seronegative cohort members. A peripheral blood sample was collected from each donor, and TCR beta sequencing was performed on peripheral blood mononuclear cells. The Qiagen DNeasy Blood Extraction Kit was used to extract genomic DNA from the blood cell samples. Library creation used the immunoSEQ multiplex PCR assay. For the multiplex PCR, a mixture combining 60 forward primers for TCR Vbeta segments and 13 reverse primers for TCR Jbeta segments was used. Amplification of the CDR3 region of rearranged TCR beta genes was performed with a multiplex PCR assay on genomic DNA. The Illumina HiSeq System was used to sequence the amplified TCR beta libraries as 87-base-pair reads. Per the authors' processing: Across the roughly 600 repertoires, a later analysis counted 80 million or so unique TCR beta chains, approximately 12 million of which were shared by at least two donors. Raw reads were error-corrected and collapsed into unique sequences with a nearest-neighbor algorithm that merged closely related sequences to remove PCR and sequencing errors. To assign V, D and J gene segments, CDR3 sequences were aligned to IMGT reference sequences. For a sequence to be retained, a match of at least six nucleotides to both a V gene segment and a J gene segment was required. Rearrangements were classified as productive when the CDR3 lacked stop codons and remained in frame with V and J, and all other rearrangements were classified as non-productive. Following IMGT convention, CDR3 was defined as the stretch from the second conserved V-encoded cysteine up to the conserved J-encoded phenylalanine. Sequences without an unambiguous match to a single V gene segment were excluded from the earlier analysis of over 500 of the donors. In an earlier analysis of around 600 of the donors, V segments were called functional above 56.7% productive rearrangements and were called segregating when the between-donor standard deviation exceeded 5%. To diagnose cytomegalovirus status from the catalog of TCR beta chain sequences, a statistical classification framework was built. In a later analysis, V and J genes were assigned by comparing TCR nucleotide sequences against IMGT/GENE-DB human TR gene sequences. The TCRdist pipeline was used in a later analysis to assign CDR3 sequences and most-parsimonious VDJ recombination scenarios. In a later analysis, every TCR beta chain was defined by the combination of its CDR3 amino acid sequence and its V-gene family, and reads without a unique V-gene family were dropped. A later analysis removed 592 highly shared, low-generation-probability nucleotide sequences to deal with suspected cross-contamination and a sequencing artifact. A later analysis calculated a clonal expansion index for each public chain from normalized within-repertoire ranks of inferred template counts. A later analysis computed generation probabilities with a VDJ recombination model fitted to out-of-frame rearrangements, and checked the results against IGoR. Hypergeometric tests were used in a later analysis to score TCR-TCR, TCR-HLA and TCR-CMV co-occurrence, with a repertoire-size bias correction applied to the TCR pairs. In a later analysis, false discovery rates were estimated by permuting HLA or CMV assignments 20 times. In a later analysis, co-occurring TCRs were grouped with DBSCAN, and TCRdist sequence similarity was added when clustering was performed within HLA-allele-positive subsets. Repertoires with fewer than 30,000 or more than 120,000 public chains were left out of co-occurrence clustering, as were five repertoires with anomalous nucleotide sharing. TCRdb holds this immuneACCESS table with in-frame rearrangements only. Some clones are missing; in checked studies, unresolved V genes explain under half, and the rest has no known cause. The DNA gave D and trimming, while V, J and clone size come from that table. The sample has tens of thousands of clones on record, 80% of them singletons. The ten biggest clones cover about 6.5% of the sample.

CDR1 and CDR2, looked up from the germline V gene, are LGHNA and YSLEER. Relative to germline, V is missing 1 base and J is missing 8 bases, with 6 bases of the junction outside any gene match. Reading from cysteine to phenylalanine, the CDR3 counts 16 amino acids. Only CDR3 DNA remains: 48 bases, in frame from the first base. This specimen belongs to a study of cytomegalovirus exposure and HLA in healthy donors (dated by TCRdb to the late 2010s). Context from the whole study: According to an earlier analysis of 450 to 650 of the donors, 200 million or so T cells yielded 117 million unique TCR beta sequences and about 300 Gb of sequence data. The study aimed to test whether signatures of past pathogen exposure could be identified by cataloging public T cell receptors. Class I and class II HLA loci were covered by the typing at four-digit resolution. Typing coverage differed by locus: A, B, C, DRB1 and DQB1 were typed in about 629-630 donors, DQA1 in approximately 520, DPA1 in some 600, and DPB1 in 450 to 480. In an earlier analysis of 587 of the donors, high-throughput TCR beta sequencing was used to judge whether each TCR beta V gene segment behaved as functional or pseudogenic. Among the 398 genotyped donors, around 81% belonged to the genetic ancestry cluster associated with self-reported Caucasian donors. To predict cytomegalovirus infection status, the study brought together high-throughput TCR immunosequencing, statistical association of individual TCRs with disease status, and machine learning. Rather than drawing on any new phenotypic data, the later analysis identified candidate immune exposures from TCR beta sequences and the way those sequences occurred across donors. Donor age, sex, ethnicity and CMV serostatus were compiled together with the repertoire data. In a later analysis, previously published TCR beta repertoires from fewer than 750 donors were re-analyzed and high-resolution HLA genotyping was added so that TCR occurrence patterns could be studied. A separate validation cohort of approximately 130 different subjects was used in addition to the approximately 610-subject first cohort. A few DR-DQ haplotypes were treated as single units for association and clustering because of strong linkage in the cohort. The study used immunosequencing to profile the T cell repertoires of several hundred subjects and linked those repertoires to cytomegalovirus serostatus. Among around 400 genotyped donors of the cohort, an average of approximately 220,000 unique TCR beta nucleotide sequences was sequenced per donor, of which about 20% were non-productive. In a later genetic analysis, genome-wide SNP genotypes for about 55% of the 666 donors were used, and that subset was treated as a discovery cohort. An early release that covered roughly 600 HLA-typed donors contained around 300 gigabases of sequencing data and 75 million to 100 million unique TCR sequences. Every discovery cohort repertoire had been produced on one sequencing platform. Findings and caveats that apply to the study as a whole: In a later analysis, over 15,000 TCR beta sequences were associated with specific HLA alleles at a false discovery rate of 0.05. A group of highly shared sequence variants was considered likely to be a technical artifact of the sequencing pipeline. A later genetic analysis reported fewer N-insertions in productive TCRs among donors in an Asian-associated ancestry cluster than the roughly 700-donor mean. The earlier analysis of some 540 of the donors excluded about 16 rarely observed V segments, including chromosome 9 orphons, because counts were too low. CMV serostatus was the only immune exposure information available for the cohort. Linkage disequilibrium might explain the correlated functional status among segregating V segments, but an unknown experimental factor could not be excluded. In a later analysis, HLA-associated TCR beta chains showed more clonal expansion and lower generation probabilities than non-associated chains that were equally common. A further reported finding was that TCR beta sequences accurately predicted the HLA-A and HLA-B alleles for most subjects in the first cohort. A later analysis reported that several top co-occurrence clusters appeared linked to parvovirus B19, influenza, CMV and Epstein-Barr virus. Only TCR beta chains were sequenced in this cohort, and the absence of alpha or paired-chain data limited detectable features. An earlier analysis of approximately 540 of the donors showed that most TCR beta V segments appeared in productive rearrangements either about 90% or about 30% of the time, which broadly matched IMGT annotations. In vitro tests confirmed that three of the cytomegalovirus-associated TCR beta chains recognize cytomegalovirus antigens. Most TCR sequences were observed very rarely across donors, whereas some public TCRs were present in many individuals. Because HLA typing was missing for some donors at each locus, association tests included only the typed subset. The study gave a list of about 170 TCR beta chains associated with cytomegalovirus. Roughly uniform sequencing depth across donors was assumed in presence/absence analyses, although this assumption may not hold. It was suggested by the authors that the approach could potentially be generalized to other disease states and immunological phenotypes. V-gene and J-gene trimming of TCR beta chains was associated with a missense DCLRE1C variant in a later genetic analysis, and the association was replicated in an independent cohort. A later analysis found that TCR association rates varied across HLA loci, with DRB1 alleles showing the most associated TCRs and HLA-C alleles the fewest. Because the 87-base-pair reads could not distinguish some IMGT-functional V segments, including TRBV6-2 and TRBV6-3, those segments were excluded. When HLA alleles, especially DR and DQ, strongly co-occurred, attributing TCR associations to individual alleles was difficult. Most CMV-associated TCR beta chains appeared to be HLA-restricted in a later analysis, and the HLA associations seemed to be driven largely by CMV exposure. The classifier was reported to diagnose cytomegalovirus status with high specificity and sensitivity in both the original cohort and the validation cohort.

The source of this sequence is a male donor in good health and CMV-seronegative. Here the chain combines TRBV4-3 and TRBJ2-1, with TRBD2 identical over 12 junction bases. Sequencing was performed on PBMCs. In nucleotide form, the sequence is TGCGCCAGCAGCCAAGCTCTAGCGGGGGGGAGGGATGAGCAGTTCTTC. Its protein reads: CASSQALAGGRDEQFF.